This T cell receptor beta chain was observed in a study of CD4 T cells in relation to SARS-CoV-2 and coronaviruses. Study conclusions and caveats: SARS-CoV-2-driven expansion was significantly weaker in crossreactive than monoreactive clones.

Sorted naive or memory CD4+ cells met CEF peptides for around ten days. The table came from immunoSEQ multiplex PCR; TCRdb's copy has only in-frame clones and leaves some out. The data hold approximately 40,000 clones, with 75% to 85% observed a single time. With respect to this clone: Its antigen remains unidentified.

The CDR3 has 16 amino acids. The germline V gene encodes CDR1 SEHNR and CDR2 FQNEAQ (reference sequence). With 1 base clipped from V and 4 bases from J, the junction kept 3 bases outside the gene matches. The TCR sequence derives from an adult with COVID-19. The gene calls are TRBV7-9 and TRBJ2-1; 11 nucleotides agree with TRBD2. Sequenced sample: memory CD4+ T cells from PBMCs, cultured in vitro. The CDR3 DNA is TGTGCCAGCAGCTTAGGCGCTAGCGGGAGGTACAATGAGCAGTTCTTC. Its translation: CASSLGASGRYNEQFF.